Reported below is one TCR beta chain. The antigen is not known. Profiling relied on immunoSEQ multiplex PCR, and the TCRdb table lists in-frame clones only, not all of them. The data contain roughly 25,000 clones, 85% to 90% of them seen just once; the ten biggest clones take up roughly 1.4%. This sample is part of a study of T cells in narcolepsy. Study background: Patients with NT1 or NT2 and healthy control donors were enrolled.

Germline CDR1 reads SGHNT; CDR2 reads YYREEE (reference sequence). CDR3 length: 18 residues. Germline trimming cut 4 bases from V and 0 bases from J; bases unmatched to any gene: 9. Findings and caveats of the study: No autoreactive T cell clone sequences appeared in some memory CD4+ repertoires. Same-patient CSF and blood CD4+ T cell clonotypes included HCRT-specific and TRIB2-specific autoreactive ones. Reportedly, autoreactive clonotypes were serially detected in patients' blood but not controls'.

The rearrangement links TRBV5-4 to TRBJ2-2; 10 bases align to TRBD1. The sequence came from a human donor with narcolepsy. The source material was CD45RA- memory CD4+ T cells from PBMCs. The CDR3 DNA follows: TGTGCCAGCAGCGGCCGACAGGGGGCACTGGCGAACACCGGGGAGCTGTTTTTT. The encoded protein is CASSGRQGALANTGELFF.